This T cell receptor beta chain stems from a study of blood T cells in healthy people across ages. Germline CDR1 and CDR2: DFQATT and SNEGSKA (reference sequence). This CDR3 spans 18 amino acids. A sample-barcoded 5' primer and a J-beta primer mix were used in a second PCR of roughly 6 to 11 cycles. TCRdb used MiXCR to reprocess the 5' RACE reads, holding one entry per CDR3 protein. The sample holds over a million distinct CDR3 sequences, more than 35% seen once. This clonotype was recorded once. The junction and the germline gene differ at one end; a read error may be behind it. This sequence was found in a woman aged 55-75 years in good health. The chain recombines TRBV20-1 with TRBJ2-1, with D possibly matching TRBD2 (6 bases). Material for sequencing was blood. In DNA, the CDR3 is TGCAGTGCTAGACCCACCCTCATAGCGGCCTTAGGAGAGAATGAGCGGTTCTTC. This encodes CSARPTLIAALGENERFF.